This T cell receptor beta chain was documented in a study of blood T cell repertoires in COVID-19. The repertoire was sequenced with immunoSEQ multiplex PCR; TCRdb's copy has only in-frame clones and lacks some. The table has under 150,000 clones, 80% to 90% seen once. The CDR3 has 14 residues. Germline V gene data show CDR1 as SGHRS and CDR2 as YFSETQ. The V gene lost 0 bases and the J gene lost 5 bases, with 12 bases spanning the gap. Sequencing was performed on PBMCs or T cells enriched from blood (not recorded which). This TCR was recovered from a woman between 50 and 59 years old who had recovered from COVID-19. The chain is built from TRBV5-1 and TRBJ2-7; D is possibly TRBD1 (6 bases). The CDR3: CASSLAQGTDEQYF. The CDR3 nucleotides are TGCGCCAGCAGCTTGGCGCAGGGGACCGACGAGCAGTACTTC.